This passage covers 6 T cell receptor beta chains from one sample sequenced in a study of blood T cell repertoires in COVID-19. Clones were read by immunoSEQ multiplex PCR, and TCRdb kept only the in-frame ones, dropping some. The sample comprises approximately 68,000 clones, around 86% of which are singletons, and approximately 7% rests with the top ten. Sequenced: peripheral blood. These receptor sequences come from a man aged 50-60 years with active COVID-19.

This chain connects TRBV7-2 to TRBJ2-7, with 10 positions matching TRBD2. Germline lookup yields CDR1 SGHTA and CDR2 FQGNSA. The CDR3 contains 14 residues. J gave up 4 bases and V 4 bases, and 4 bases lay outside the gene matches. The CDR3 DNA sequence: TGTGCCAGCAGCTCACTAGCGGGGTGGTACGAGCAGTACTTC. This encodes CASSSLAGWYEQYF.

The J gene is TRBJ2-2, the V gene TRBV18; 10 positions match TRBD2. This CDR3 contains 17 residues. The junction had 6 bases not matched to a gene; V was cut back by 5 bases and J by 0 bases. Germline loops: CDR1 KGHSH, CDR2 LQKENI. The CDR3 DNA is TGTGCCAGCTCATCCGGACTAGCGGTCGCGAACACCGGGGAGCTGTTTTTT. Translating gives CASSSGLAVANTGELFF.

The chain combines TRBV28 with TRBJ1-1; TRBD1 is a possible D gene (6 bases). Trimming cost V 8 bases and J 4 bases, with 20 bases left between them. The CDR3 runs to 15 residues. Germline CDR1 is MDHEN and CDR2 is SYDVKM. The CDR3 spells CASSQVGDKSTEAFF. Here the CDR3 DNA reads TGTGCCAGCTCCCAGGTGGGGGACAAGTCCACTGAAGCTTTCTTT.

The gene calls are TRBV5-4 and TRBJ1-5; 8 bases map to TRBD1. This CDR3 comprises 13 residues. CDR1 is SGHNT and CDR2 is YYREEE in the germline V gene (reference sequence). V shed 3 bases and J 8 bases; nucleotides not matched to a gene: 4. CDR3 in amino acids: CASSSGGFEPQHF. Here the CDR3 DNA reads TGTGCCAGCAGCTCAGGGGGCTTTGAGCCCCAGCATTTT.

The chain combines TRBV19 with TRBJ2-7; D perhaps matches TRBD1 (5 bases). V dropped 3 bases and J dropped 6 bases, with 12 bases sitting between them. This CDR3 has 13 residues. Germline lookup yields CDR1 LNHDA and CDR2 SQIVND (reference sequence). The CDR3 protein is CASSISTGAEQYF. CDR3 nucleotide sequence: TGTGCCAGTAGTATCTCCACAGGTGCCGAGCAGTACTTC. The entire variable domain, with the rest obtained from reference TRBV19 and TRBJ2-7, is as follows: DGGITQSPKYLFRKEGQNVTLSCEQNLNHDAMYWYRQDPGQGLRLIYYSQIVNDFQKGDIAEGYSVSREKKESFPLTVTSAQKNPTAFYLCASSISTGAEQYFGPGTRLTVT.

A single count supports this clone. V gene TRBV5-1 combines with J gene TRBJ2-3, with TRBD2 identical over 10 bases. Germline V CDR1 and CDR2: SGHRS, YFSETQ. This CDR3 contains 16 residues. V was clipped by 4 bases and J by 5 bases; unmatched bases: 10. The CDR3 is CASSPLASGRLDTQYF. CDR3 coding DNA: TGCGCCAGCAGCCCCCTGGCTAGCGGGAGACTAGATACGCAGTATTTT.